This section outlines one T cell receptor beta chain sequence together with its context. Antigen specificity is unknown. Generated by immunoSEQ multiplex PCR, the TCRdb table keeps only in-frame clones and is missing some. This table holds roughly 23,000 clones, more than 40% found once. These data originate in a study of radiation and T cells in renal cell carcinoma. The CDR3 runs 15 residues. The V end lost 4 bases, the J end lost 0 bases, and 13 bases lay between the germline ends. CDR1 MNHEY and CDR2 SVGAGI come from the germline V gene. Treatment defined: 15 Gy SBRT to primary tumor, nephrectomy 4 weeks later. The study's findings and limits: In nephrectomy-only tumors, top 100 clonotypes averaged roughly 45%, versus around 54% irradiated. From baseline, blood top tumor clonotypes peaked at 2 weeks post-radiation.

The TCR comes from a woman aged 45-65 years with renal cell carcinoma. The sequences come from tumor tissue, collected from a patient whose treatment included radiotherapy and nephrectomy. The J gene is TRBJ2-7, the V gene TRBV6-5; no clear D. CDR3 nucleotide sequence: TGTGCCAGCAGTTGGTCGACACTAAGCTCCTACGAGCAGTACTTC. Its protein product is CASSWSTLSSYEQYF.